This T cell receptor (beta chain) was identified during a study of T cell responses to AZD1222 COVID-19 vaccine. Study-wide background: Analysis merged second doses at about 4 or about 12 weeks.

On this clone: Its target is not known.

The trim removed 5 bases at V and 2 bases at J, leaving 3 bases unmatched. The CDR3 extends over 15 amino acids. CDR1 and CDR2 from the germline V gene are SGHTA and FQGTGA. This table comes from immunoSEQ multiplex PCR, and its TCRdb copy is limited to in-frame clones, with some not included. The table includes around 99,000 clones, about 90% detected once. Overall study results and limits: The CD4 TCRs associated with vaccination extended across spike and predominated at 160-218 and 743-854. Of spike-specific TCRs, nearly half reportedly target regions left unmutated in variants. Of the AZD1222 recipients, only 5 or 6 were seropositive at baseline.

The chain is built from TRBV7-3 and TRBJ2-5; 12 nucleotides agree with TRBD2. Specimen: peripheral blood, collected on day 0 of AZD1222 vaccination. The receptor's source is an adult in good health. The CDR3 loop is CASSLLAGGQETQYF. The CDR3 region has the DNA TGTGCCAGCAGCCTACTAGCGGGGGGTCAAGAGACCCAGTACTTC.